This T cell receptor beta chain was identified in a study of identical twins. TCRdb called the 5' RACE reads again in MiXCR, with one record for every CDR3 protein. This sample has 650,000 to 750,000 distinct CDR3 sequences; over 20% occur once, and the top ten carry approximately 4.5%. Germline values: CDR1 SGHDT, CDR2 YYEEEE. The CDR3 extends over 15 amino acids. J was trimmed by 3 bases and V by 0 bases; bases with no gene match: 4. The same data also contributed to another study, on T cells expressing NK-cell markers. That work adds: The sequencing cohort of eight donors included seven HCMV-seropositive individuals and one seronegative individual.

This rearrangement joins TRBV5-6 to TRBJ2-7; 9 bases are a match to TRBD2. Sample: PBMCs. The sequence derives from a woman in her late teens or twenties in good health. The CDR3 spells CASSLGLAEFYEQYF. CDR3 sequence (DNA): TGTGCCAGCAGCTTGGGACTAGCGGAATTCTACGAGCAGTACTTC.